What follows is one TCR beta chain and its context. Its antigen is as yet unknown. Germline CDR1 and CDR2: LNHDA and SQIVND (reference sequence). The CDR3 is 18 amino acids. The germline V and J ends were trimmed by 3 bases and 0 bases, with 18 bases remaining between them. The data stem from a study of cytomegalovirus exposure and HLA in healthy donors. Sequencing was performed with immunoSEQ multiplex PCR; in TCRdb, only in-frame clones are kept and a portion is missing. The table records 60,000 to 80,000 clones, 94% of them present only once. Study results and limitations: Usually a TCR sequence was rare, but some public TCRs were found in many donors. The finding came from a later analysis; first-cohort TCR clusters tended to co-occur in the 110 or so validation repertoires.

The receptor was isolated from a woman aged 18-29 years in good health and CMV-seropositive. V usage is TRBV19 and J usage is TRBJ1-5; tentatively, D is TRBD1 (5 bases). The sample taken for sequencing was PBMCs. CDR3 region: CASSIPVGGVNSNQPQHF. The CDR3 DNA follows: TGTGCCAGTAGTATCCCCGTGGGGGGGGTCAATAGCAATCAGCCCCAGCATTTT.